This T cell receptor beta chain was retrieved from a study of cytomegalovirus exposure and HLA in healthy donors. Background on the study: Some 85 million unique TCRs, all from HLA-typed donors, were included in an early release of the data. Broader study findings: Among TCR beta chains, those listed as cytomegalovirus-associated numbered some 160. Reportedly, diagnosis of cytomegalovirus status by the classifier showed high specificity and sensitivity.

The PCR employed 60 Vbeta primers together with 13 Jbeta primers. In the source study's methods: In a later analysis, 80 million to 100 million unique TCR beta chains included roughly 11 million shared by two or more donors. TCRdb's copy holds only in-frame clones and misses some; the assay was immunoSEQ multiplex PCR. That table supplies the V and J calls and clone size; D and trimming were determined from the DNA. The table shows over 200,000 clones, with approximately 90% occurring only once. This CDR3 spans 22 amino acids. The germline CDR1 and CDR2 sequences are LGHNA and YSLEER. V was clipped by 0 bases and J by 2 bases; unmatched bases: 24. A remark on this clone: Antigen: not known.

V and J are TRBV4-3 and TRBJ1-2; 7 bases map to TRBD1. Input material: PBMCs. This TCR derives from a woman in her late teens or twenties in good health and CMV-seronegative. For the CDR3, the DNA is TGCGCCAGCAGCCAAGATATCCACACCACATGGGGATCGGGGACAGCAAACTATGGCTACACCTTC. Translated: CASSQDIHTTWGSGTANYGYTF.